Each of the 14 T cell receptor beta chains below was sequenced from the same sample in a study of blood T cells in healthy people across ages. Together with a sample-barcoded 5' primer, a J-beta primer mix was included in a second PCR lasting about 7 to 11 cycles. TCRdb re-derived calls from the 5' RACE reads in MiXCR, one entry per CDR3 protein. Of fewer than 1.5 million distinct CDR3 sequences detected, around two fifths appear once; the ten largest clones hold 7% to 9%. The sequenced sample was blood. The source is a woman younger than 35 in good health.

For the CDR3, the DNA is TGCAGCGTTGACGTCGGGACAGCCTATGGCTACACCTTC. Amino acids: CSVDVGTAYGYTF. The chain carries TRBV29-1 and TRBJ1-2; 7 nucleotides align to TRBD1. The CDR3 spans 13 residues. J was trimmed by 4 bases and V by 3 bases; bases with no gene match: 5. Germline V lookup: CDR1 SQVTM, CDR2 ANQGSEA.

V usage is TRBV27 and J usage is TRBJ1-5; tentative D call: TRBD1 (6 bases). From germline, CDR1 is MNHEY and CDR2 SMNVEV (reference sequence). There are 15 residues in the CDR3. With 1 base removed from V and 3 bases from J, the gap between germline ends came to 10 bases. The CDR3 loop reads CASSLYRTDNQPQHF. The CDR3 DNA follows: TGTGCCAGCAGTTTATATCGGACAGACAATCAGCCCCAGCATTTT.

The chain links TRBV2 to TRBJ1-2; tentative D call: TRBD1 (5 bases). In germline, CDR1 is SNHLY, CDR2 FYNNEI. Trimming took off 8 bases at V and 7 bases at J, with 8 bases between the two ends. The CDR3 sequence is 10 residues long. Here the CDR3 reads CASWDRGYTF. The CDR3 coding sequence is TGTGCCAGCTGGGACCGTGGCTACACCTTC.

This clonotype was picked up a small number of times. The chain recombines TRBV20-1 with TRBJ2-1, with a weak D call TRBD2 (5 bases). The CDR3 covers 12 residues. The V and J ends lost 3 bases and 3 bases respectively, with 6 bases between them. The germline V gene has CDR1 DFQATT and CDR2 SNEGSKA (reference sequence). DNA for the CDR3: TGCAGTGCTAGTGAGGGCTACAATGAGCAGTTCTTC. Its protein is CSASEGYNEQFF.

The chain links TRBV5-1 to TRBJ1-6; 8 positions agree with TRBD1. V lost 4 bases, J lost 10 bases, and 10 bases stayed unmatched. The germline V gene has CDR1 SGHRS and CDR2 YFSETQ. The CDR3 has 15 residues. CDR3 residues: CASSPIQGQESPLHF. The CDR3 nucleotides read TGCGCCAGCAGCCCAATCCAGGGACAGGAGTCACCCCTCCACTTT.

A note on this clonotype: The germline gene is not matched at one end of the junction; a read error may be the cause. This rearrangement joins TRBV6-6 to TRBJ1-2; TRBD1 matches at 11 bases. The CDR3 consists of 16 residues. CDR1 and CDR2 from the germline V gene are MNHNY and SVGAGI (reference sequence). The CDR3 spells CVSGEDRGRANYGYTF. CDR3 nucleotide sequence: TGTGTCAGCGGTGAGGACAGGGGGCGAGCTAACTATGGCTACACCTTC.

V gene TRBV10-3 combines with J gene TRBJ2-2, with a tentative D call TRBD1 (6 bases). CDR1 and CDR2 from the germline V gene are ENHRY and SYGVKD. Trimming stripped 6 bases from V and 0 bases from J, with 11 bases between. CDR3 length: 15 amino acids. The CDR3 DNA reads as TGTGCCATCAGCCCCGGGACATCGAACACCGGGGAGCTGTTTTTT. This translates into CAISPGTSNTGELFF.

In this sample, this clonotype turned up a few times. The chain employs TRBV20-1 and TRBJ2-1, with 9 bases aligning to TRBD2. Per germline, CDR1 DFQATT and CDR2 SNEGSKA (reference sequence). The CDR3 spans 16 residues. The J segment lost 9 bases and the V segment lost 1 base, leaving 13 bases of the junction unmatched. In DNA, the CDR3 is TGCAGTGCTAGAGCCTTGCCTGGCGGGGGGGCGTTTGAGCAGTTCTTC. It encodes CSARALPGGGAFEQFF.

The table lists this clonotype with a few counts. The J gene is TRBJ1-2, the V gene TRBV7-9; possibly TRBD1 for D (6 bases). Per germline, CDR1 SEHNR and CDR2 FQNEAQ (reference sequence). V lost 1 base, J lost 6 bases, and 15 bases lay in between. The CDR3 is 15 amino acids. The CDR3 is CASSLGVQGLDGYTF. CDR3 nucleotide sequence: TGTGCCAGCAGCTTAGGGGTACAGGGACTTGATGGCTACACCTTC.

The chain is built from TRBV15 and TRBJ1-1; possible D gene TRBD1, 5 bases. The germline gives CDR1 LNHNV, CDR2 YYDKDF (reference sequence). V lost 2 bases, J lost 4 bases, and 14 bases lay in between. There are 15 residues in the CDR3. For the CDR3, the DNA is TGTGCCACCAGCAGACCAGGGATTGGGAGCACTGAAGCTTTCTTT. It specifies CATSRPGIGSTEAFF. Based on the CDR3 plus reference TRBV15 and TRBJ1-1, the full variable domain is DAMVIQNPRYQVTQFGKPVTLSCSQTLNHNVMYWYQQKSSQAPKLLFHYYDKDFNNEADTPDNFQSRRPNTSFCFLDIRSPGLGDTAMYLCATSRPGIGSTEAFFGQGTRLTVV.

This clonotype was found many times. J is TRBJ2-7 and V is TRBV20-1; 14 nucleotides align to TRBD2. Germline-derived CDR1 and CDR2 are DFQATT and SNEGSKA (reference sequence). The CDR3 is 18 amino acids. The V segment lost 6 bases and the J segment 2 bases; nucleotides outside the gene matches: 15. Here the CDR3 reads CSARRTGTSGRRAYEQYF. Here the CDR3 DNA reads TGCAGTGCCAGAAGGACGGGGACTAGCGGGAGAAGGGCCTACGAGCAGTACTTC.

This clonotype was seen more than once but under ten times. The rearrangement joins TRBV29-1 to TRBJ1-2; TRBD1 matches 7 bases. The CDR3 is made up of 16 amino acids. Germline assignment: CDR1 SQVTM and CDR2 ANQGSEA. Losses at the gene ends were 2 bases for V and 1 base for J; bases not matched to a gene: 10. The DNA of the CDR3 is TGCAGCGTTGAACATAAGACAGGGCTACTTAACTATGGCTACACCTTC. It codes for CSVEHKTGLLNYGYTF. The full variable domain, rest sourced from reference TRBV29-1 and TRBJ1-2, is SAVISQKPSRDICQRGTSLTIQCQVDSQVTMMFWYRQQPGQSLTLIATANQGSEATYESGFVIDKFPISRPNLTFSTLTVSNMSPEDSSIYLCSVEHKTGLLNYGYTFGSGTRLTVV.

This chain's CDR3 is CSARIFAGTGGSGVYNEQFF. As DNA, the CDR3 is TGCAGTGCTAGGATCTTCGCCGGGACAGGGGGCAGCGGGGTCTACAATGAGCAGTTCTTC. The chain combines TRBV20-1 with TRBJ2-1, with 12 bases fitting TRBD1. V was pared by 3 bases and J by 3 bases, with 18 bases of the junction left unmatched. Germline V gene lookup returns CDR1 DFQATT and CDR2 SNEGSKA (reference sequence). CDR3 length: 20 amino acids.

Regarding this clonotype: Being one base from a much bigger clone, this may be a read error. V usage is TRBV12-3 or TRBV12-4 and J usage is TRBJ2-1; D ambiguous. CDR3 size: 11 residues. The V end was cut by 5 bases, the J end by 13 bases, with 12 bases between. CDR3 nucleotides: TGTGCCAGCAGTATCGAAGAGACCCAGTTCTTC. Amino acids: CASSIEETQFF.